Below are 15 T cell receptor beta chains sequenced from a single sample in a study of T cells after yellow fever vaccination. Using its own MiXCR run on the 5' RACE reads, TCRdb lists one record per CDR3 protein. The sample shows 200,000 to 250,000 distinct CDR3 sequences, less than 9% of them seen only once. The material was CD4+ T cells sorted from PBMCs, obtained 15 days after the yellow fever booster vaccination. Receptors originate from a man between 25 and 39 years old who received the YFV17D yellow fever vaccine.

In its sample, this clonotype was seen a few times. The rearrangement uses TRBV20-1 and TRBJ2-7, with D possibly being TRBD1 (6 bases). CDR3 length: 13 residues. V was pared by 6 bases and J by 3 bases, with 15 bases between. Germline V CDR1 and CDR2: DFQATT, SNEGSKA (reference sequence). CDR3 sequence: CSALPGQYYEQYF. CDR3 in DNA: TGCAGTGCGCTACCGGGACAATACTACGAGCAGTACTTC.

This clonotype was seen more than once but under ten times. The rearrangement uses TRBV29-1 and TRBJ2-3, with 12 bases matching TRBD2. Germline V gives CDR1 SQVTM, CDR2 ANQGSEA. This CDR3 region has 13 residues. V lost 7 bases, J lost 4 bases, and 3 bases stayed unmatched. CDR3 loop: CSGTSGKADTQYF. The CDR3 nucleotides are TGCAGCGGGACTAGCGGGAAAGCAGATACGCAGTATTTT.

The genes are TRBV5-1 and TRBJ2-7; D may be TRBD2 (5 bases). The germline gives CDR1 SGHRS, CDR2 YFSETQ. Between the trimmed V and J ends, which lost 5 bases and 3 bases, there was a span of 9 bases. The CDR3 consists of 12 residues. CDR3 in DNA: TGCGCCAGCAGAGAGGGAAACTACGAGCAGTACTTC. Protein sequence: CASREGNYEQYF.

This clonotype came up many times. V is TRBV5-5 and J is TRBJ2-5; no clear D. Trimming cost V 5 bases and J 2 bases, with 7 bases left between them. Germline V lookup: CDR1 SGHKS, CDR2 YYEKEE (reference sequence). This CDR3 region has 12 residues. CDR3 DNA sequence: TGTGCCAGCAGTCAAACTCAAGAGACCCAGTACTTC. Translated: CASSQTQETQYF.

The chain links TRBV5-4 to TRBJ2-3, with unresolved D. This CDR3 comprises 10 residues. Trimming shortened V by 9 bases and J by 2 bases, and 4 bases separated the two germline ends. Germline V gives CDR1 SGHNT, CDR2 YYREEE (reference sequence). The CDR3 DNA reads TGTGCCATCACCACAGATACGCAGTATTTT. Its translation: CAITTDTQYF.

This clonotype was picked up many times. The genes are TRBV4-3 and TRBJ2-2, with D unresolved. Germline V lookup: CDR1 LGHNA, CDR2 YSLEER. V was shortened by 8 bases and J by 6 bases, with 7 bases between the two germline ends. This CDR3 has 11 amino acids. CDR3 coding DNA: TGCGCCAGCGGCTTTTCCGGGGAGCTGTTTTTT. Amino acid sequence: CASGFSGELFF.

In this sample, this clonotype turned up a few times. The chain recombines TRBV28 with TRBJ1-2; unclear D gene. The CDR3 runs to 13 residues. Germline V gene data show CDR1 as MDHEN and CDR2 as SYDVKM. With 2 bases removed from V and 8 bases from J, the gap between germline ends came to 12 bases. The CDR3 sequence: CASSLGYSWGYTF. Written as DNA, the CDR3 is TGTGCCAGCAGTTTAGGATACTCGTGGGGCTACACCTTC.

This clonotype was found many times. The V gene is TRBV20-1, the J gene TRBJ2-3; weak D call: TRBD1 (5 bases). V lost 6 bases to trimming and J lost 5 bases, with 12 bases between them. CDR3 size: 12 residues. Germline loops: CDR1 DFQATT, CDR2 SNEGSKA (reference sequence). The CDR3 nucleotides read TGCAGTGCAATAATCAGGGAAGATACGCAGTATTTT. Translation gives CSAIIREDTQYF.

This clonotype has more than one count but fewer than ten. The gene calls are TRBV20-1 and TRBJ1-1; D is unclear. Germline CDR1 reads DFQATT; CDR2 reads SNEGSKA (reference sequence). Trimming left V 3 bases short and J 7 bases short, with 9 bases between. The CDR3 is 11 amino acids. CDR3 bases: TGCAGTGCTAGCGGTGCTGTTGAAGCTTTCTTT. It specifies CSASGAVEAFF.

A few counts support this clonotype. The J gene is TRBJ2-3, the V gene TRBV20-1; TRBD1 aligns across 7 bases. Germline V gene lookup returns CDR1 DFQATT and CDR2 SNEGSKA (reference sequence). V lost 7 bases to trimming and J lost 0 bases; unmatched junction nucleotides: 4. The CDR3 is made up of 13 amino acids. The CDR3 protein is CSGGQYSTDTQYF. The CDR3 coding sequence is TGCAGTGGGGGACAGTATAGCACAGATACGCAGTATTTT.

This clonotype occurred many times. The chain is built from TRBV5-1 and TRBJ2-7; TRBD2 aligns across 8 bases. Germline lookup yields CDR1 SGHRS and CDR2 YFSETQ. V lost 3 bases to trimming and J lost 1 base; unmatched junction nucleotides: 3. The CDR3 is 14 residues long. CDR3 coding DNA: TGCGCCAGCAGCTCTCCTAGCGGGTCCTACGAGCAGTACTTC. Residues: CASSSPSGSYEQYF.

This clonotype occurred many times. V and J are TRBV10-3 and TRBJ2-1; 8 bases fit TRBD2. Germline CDR1 is ENHRY and CDR2 is SYGVKD. The V and J ends lost 3 bases and 7 bases, in that order; junction bases with no gene match: 5. The CDR3 covers 14 residues. CDR3 region: CAISDRGRSNEQFF. The CDR3 DNA reads TGTGCCATCAGTGACCGCGGGAGGTCTAATGAGCAGTTCTTC.

The sample holds many counts of this clonotype. The V and J genes are TRBV25-1 and TRBJ2-1; D unresolved. This CDR3 is 14 amino acids long. The germline V gene encodes CDR1 MGHDK and CDR2 SYGVNS. V shed 1 base and J shed 5 bases, with 9 bases lying between them. CDR3 DNA: TGTGCCAGCAGTGAATCCGGGTTTAACAATGAGCAGTTCTTC. Translation gives CASSESGFNNEQFF.

This chain links TRBV12-3 or TRBV12-4 with TRBJ2-5, with TRBD1 identical over 8 bases. The CDR3 contains 15 residues. The ends lost 4 bases at V and 5 bases at J; junction bases unmatched: 9. CDR3 nucleotide sequence: TGTGCCAGCAGTTGGACAGGGATCTCAAGGGAGACCCAGTACTTC. Translation gives CASSWTGISRETQYF.

This clonotype was observed a few times. The chain has TRBV7-3 and TRBJ2-1; 8 bases map to TRBD2. In germline, CDR1 is SGHTA, CDR2 FQGTGA. This CDR3 is built from 18 residues. Trimming removed 1 base from V and 0 bases from J; junction bases left unmatched: 8. The CDR3 DNA reads TGTGCCAGCAGCTTAAAACCTAGCGGGTGGGGCTCCTACAATGAGCAGTTCTTC. Translation gives CASSLKPSGWGSYNEQFF.